A single sample is the source of the 22 T cell receptor beta chains below, sequenced in a study of blood T cells in healthy people across ages. Using a J-beta primer mix together with a sample-barcoded 5' primer, a second PCR was run for about 7 to 12 cycles. TCRdb analysed the 5' RACE reads with MiXCR anew, one entry per CDR3 protein. This table has about 540,000 distinct CDR3 sequences, under 30% appearing once. The data were also submitted as part of a second study, on T cells of mothers and their children.

Sequenced material: blood. Receptor source: a boy aged 5 to 17 in good health.

The J gene is TRBJ2-3, the V gene TRBV14; no clear D. Between the trimmed V and J ends, which lost 7 bases and 0 bases, there was a span of 8 bases. The CDR3 is made up of 13 amino acids. The germline V gene has CDR1 SGHDN and CDR2 FVKESK. The CDR3 here is CASKKGSTDTQYF. DNA for the CDR3: TGTGCCAGCAAAAAGGGAAGCACAGATACGCAGTATTTT.

This clonotype has more than one count but fewer than ten. V gene TRBV7-9 combines with J gene TRBJ2-6, with 9 bases that match TRBD1. Germline trimming cut 5 bases from V and 0 bases from J; bases unmatched to any gene: 8. The CDR3 loop spans 18 amino acids. Germline V gene data show CDR1 as SEHNR and CDR2 as FQNEAQ (reference sequence). The CDR3 sequence is CASSPRTGALSGANVLTF. CDR3 in DNA: TGTGCCAGCAGCCCAAGGACAGGGGCCCTCTCTGGGGCCAACGTCCTGACTTTC.

CDR3 region: CASSLGQGKTGELFF. CDR3 in DNA: TGTGCCAGCAGTTTAGGGCAGGGGAAAACCGGGGAGCTGTTTTTT. V is TRBV12-3 or TRBV12-4 and J is TRBJ2-2; D perhaps matches TRBD1 (6 bases). Trimming pared 1 base from V and 5 bases from J, leaving 11 bases between. The CDR3 totals 15 residues.

This clonotype was seen more than once but under ten times. An end of the junction does not agree with germline; a read error may underlie this. The V gene is TRBV11-2, the J gene TRBJ2-3; D unresolved. Germline values: CDR1 SGHAT, CDR2 FQNNGV. The CDR3 contains 14 residues. The CDR3 region has the DNA TGTGCCAGCAGCCGGATGGGGTCGTCAGATACGCAGTTTTTT. This sequence encodes CASSRMGSSDTQFF. Variable domain in full (rest from reference TRBV11-2 and TRBJ2-3): EAGVAQSPRYKIIEKRQSVAFWCNPISGHATLYWYQQILGQGPKLLIQFQNNGVVDDSQLPKDRFSAERLKGVDSTLKIQPAKLEDSAVYLCASSRMGSSDTQFFGPGTRLTVL.

This chain uses TRBV5-5 with TRBJ1-1; D is possibly TRBD1 (5 bases). Germline-derived CDR1 and CDR2 are SGHKS and YYEKEE (reference sequence). V was shortened by 2 bases and J by 2 bases, with 19 bases between the two germline ends. This CDR3 has 17 amino acids. The CDR3 nucleotides read TGTGCCAGCAGCTTTGACTGGGGGTTCCGGGATAACACTGAAGCTTTCTTT. It specifies CASSFDWGFRDNTEAFF.

The table lists this clonotype with a few counts. The rearrangement uses TRBV15 and TRBJ1-5; no clear D. Trimming pared 1 base from V and 0 bases from J, leaving 7 bases between. Germline V gene sequence: CDR1 LNHNV, CDR2 YYDKDF (reference sequence). This CDR3 region has 15 residues. CDR3 in DNA: TGTGCCACCAGCAGAGGGGTTACTAGCAATCAGCCCCAGCATTTT. Protein: CATSRGVTSNQPQHF.

The chain employs TRBV9 and TRBJ2-5, with 12 bases identical to TRBD1. The ends lost 0 bases at V and 4 bases at J; junction bases unmatched: 4. In germline, CDR1 is SGDLS, CDR2 YYNGEE. This CDR3 region has 16 residues. DNA of the CDR3: TGTGCCAGCAGCGTAGCGGGACAGGGGGCTGGAGAGACCCAGTACTTC. It specifies CASSVAGQGAGETQYF.

This clonotype has more than one count but fewer than ten. The chain has TRBV7-2 and TRBJ2-7, with 7 bases identical to TRBD2. The germline CDR1 and CDR2 sequences are SGHTA and FQGNSA. The CDR3 covers 17 residues. Losses at the gene ends were 1 base for V and 0 bases for J; bases not matched to a gene: 9. In nucleotides, the CDR3 is TGTGCCAGCAGCTTAGTAACCTCTTGGGGGGGCTCCTACGAGCAGTACTTC. Its protein product is CASSLVTSWGGSYEQYF.

The chain has TRBV7-2 and TRBJ2-7, with a possible D match to TRBD1 (6 bases). This CDR3 is built from 14 residues. The germline CDR1 and CDR2 sequences are SGHTA and FQGNSA. Trimming shortened V by 6 bases and J by 5 bases, and 17 bases separated the two germline ends. The DNA for the CDR3 is TGTGCCAGCAGTCCTAGTTCCCAGGGGAACGAGCAGTACTTC. Translation: CASSPSSQGNEQYF.

For the CDR3, the DNA is TGTGCCAGCAGGGACAGCAGCAACTATGGCTACACCTTC. Translating it yields CASRDSSNYGYTF. The chain couples TRBV6-1 to TRBJ1-2; tentative D call: TRBD1 (6 bases). Germline CDR1 reads MNHNS; CDR2 reads SASEGT. There are 13 residues in the CDR3. V shed 6 bases and J shed 2 bases, with 10 bases lying between them.

In its sample, this clonotype was seen once. The chain recombines TRBV6-1 with TRBJ1-2; D is possibly TRBD1 (6 bases). CDR3 size: 15 residues. CDR1 and CDR2 (germline): MNHNS, SASEGT. Trimming took 0 bases from V and 4 from J, leaving 12 bases between them. The DNA of the CDR3 is TGTGCCAGCAGTGAAGCGGGGCAGGGGAGCTATGGCTACACCTTC. Protein: CASSEAGQGSYGYTF.

This clonotype was picked up a small number of times. V gene TRBV5-4 combines with J gene TRBJ2-3, with 8 nucleotides matching TRBD2. The CDR3 runs to 15 residues. V gave up 3 bases and J gave up 0 bases; unmatched junction bases: 3. CDR1 is SGHNT, CDR2 YYREEE, per germline (reference sequence). CDR3 sequence (DNA): TGTGCCAGCAGCTCCCTAGCGGGTAGCACAGATACGCAGTATTTT. This encodes CASSSLAGSTDTQYF.

J is TRBJ2-5 and V is TRBV7-2; weak D call: TRBD2 (6 bases). The J call may be faulty, since TRBJ2-1 better matches the DNA end. Germline V CDR1 and CDR2: SGHTA, FQGNSA. CDR3 length: 13 residues. DNA for the CDR3: TGTGCCAGCAGCTGGGGACTCCCCAATGAGCAGTTCTTC. It encodes CASSWGLPNEQFF.

This rearrangement joins TRBV7-9 to TRBJ2-5; 9 nucleotides agree with TRBD1. The J call may be wrong; the DNA end is better matched by TRBJ2-7. The CDR3 totals 15 residues. CDR1 and CDR2 from the germline V gene are SEHNR and FQNEAQ (reference sequence). The CDR3 coding sequence is TGTGCCAGCAGCCCTGGGGGACAGGGCACCTACGAGCAGTACTTC. Translating it yields CASSPGGQGTYEQYF.

This clonotype turned up a few times. This chain joins TRBV28 and TRBJ2-7; TRBD2 aligns across 10 bases. The CDR3 covers 14 residues. V shed 9 bases and J 2 bases; nucleotides not matched to a gene: 7. Germline CDR1 reads MDHEN; CDR2 reads SYDVKM. Here the CDR3 reads CASRTGTSAYEQYF. The CDR3 bases are TGTGCCAGTAGAACCGGGACTAGCGCCTACGAGCAGTACTTC.

In this sample, this clonotype turned up once. The gene calls are TRBV20-1 and TRBJ1-4; D unclear. Germline values: CDR1 DFQATT, CDR2 SNEGSKA (reference sequence). CDR3 length: 15 amino acids. Trimming pared 5 bases from V and 6 bases from J, leaving 19 bases between. The chain's CDR3 is CSAPESGGLDEKLFF. For the CDR3, the DNA is TGCAGTGCTCCAGAGAGCGGAGGGTTGGATGAAAAACTGTTTTTT.

The J gene is TRBJ1-2, the V gene TRBV20-1; 7 nucleotides match TRBD1. The CDR3 is 14 amino acids. Germline CDR1 is DFQATT and CDR2 is SNEGSKA (reference sequence). Germline trimming cut 3 bases from V and 5 bases from J; bases unmatched to any gene: 9. CDR3 sequence: CSASGDRVIYGYTF. In DNA form, the CDR3 reads TGCAGTGCTAGCGGAGACAGGGTAATATATGGCTACACCTTC.

The CDR3 loop is CSVLFERLNEQFF. The CDR3, as DNA: TGCAGCGTGCTTTTTGAGCGGCTCAATGAGCAGTTCTTC. This sequence joins TRBV29-1 and TRBJ2-1; possibly TRBD2 for D (5 bases). This CDR3 region has 13 residues. Germline V gene sequence: CDR1 SQVTM, CDR2 ANQGSEA. With 6 bases removed from V and 6 bases from J, the gap between germline ends came to 15 bases.

This clonotype was detected a few times. The junction departs from germline at one end; a sequencing error may be responsible. The chain carries TRBV20-1 and TRBJ2-7, with 10 bases aligning to TRBD2. This CDR3 comprises 14 residues. Germline V gene data show CDR1 as DFQATT and CDR2 as SNEGSKA (reference sequence). The CDR3 loop reads CSARGTSVAYEQYF. The CDR3, as DNA: TGCAGTGCCAGAGGGACTAGCGTTGCCTACGAGCAGTACTTC.

This clonotype has only a few counts. DNA of the CDR3: TGCGCCAGCAGCTTGACAGGGGGAGGAACCTACAATGAGCAGTTCTTC. Amino acid sequence: CASSLTGGGTYNEQFF. The chain is built from TRBV5-1 and TRBJ2-1; 8 positions agree with TRBD1. The CDR3 loop spans 16 amino acids. CDR1 is SGHRS, CDR2 YFSETQ, per germline. V was pared by 1 base and J by 2 bases, with 5 bases of the junction left unmatched.

This clonotype was seen only a few times. The gene calls are TRBV11-2 and TRBJ2-1, with TRBD2 matching 7 bases. Looked up from germline, CDR1 is SGHAT and CDR2 is FQNNGV. J was trimmed by 6 bases and V by 0 bases; bases with no gene match: 5. This CDR3 contains 15 residues. The CDR3 region is CASSLDQGLGNEQFF. CDR3 bases: TGTGCCAGCAGCTTAGATCAAGGACTAGGCAATGAGCAGTTCTTC.

This clonotype was picked up a small number of times. This rearrangement joins TRBV9 to TRBJ2-7; 10 nucleotides agree with TRBD1. The CDR3 contains 15 residues. Germline V gives CDR1 SGDLS, CDR2 YYNGEE. Trimming cost V 0 bases and J 6 bases; bases outside gene matches: 6. In nucleotides, the CDR3 is TGTGCCAGCAGCGTAGGTGGGACAGGGGTGGTCGAGCAGTACTTC. This encodes CASSVGGTGVVEQYF.